Below, one T cell receptor beta chain is given with its context. Repertoires were generated with immunoSEQ multiplex PCR, while TCRdb's copy carries only in-frame clones and drops some. The data show about 2.4 million clones, with over 85% seen just once and approximately 0.36% held by the top ten. The CDR3 sequence is 13 residues long. Germline V CDR1 and CDR2: SGHTA, FQGNSA. V shed 5 bases and J shed 8 bases, with 13 bases lying between them. This entry comes from a study of shared clonotypes between healthy human individuals. Sequencing used naive CD4+ T cells from PBMCs. The subset: CD45RA+ positively selected. The V gene is TRBV7-2, the J gene TRBJ2-1, with D tentatively TRBD1 (5 bases). This TCR was sampled from a young man in good health. Some clones in this sample may be carry-over from other donors' samples. CDR3 residues: CASSPPAQDEQFF. CDR3 in DNA: TGTGCCAGCAGCCCCCCTGCACAGGATGAGCAGTTCTTC.